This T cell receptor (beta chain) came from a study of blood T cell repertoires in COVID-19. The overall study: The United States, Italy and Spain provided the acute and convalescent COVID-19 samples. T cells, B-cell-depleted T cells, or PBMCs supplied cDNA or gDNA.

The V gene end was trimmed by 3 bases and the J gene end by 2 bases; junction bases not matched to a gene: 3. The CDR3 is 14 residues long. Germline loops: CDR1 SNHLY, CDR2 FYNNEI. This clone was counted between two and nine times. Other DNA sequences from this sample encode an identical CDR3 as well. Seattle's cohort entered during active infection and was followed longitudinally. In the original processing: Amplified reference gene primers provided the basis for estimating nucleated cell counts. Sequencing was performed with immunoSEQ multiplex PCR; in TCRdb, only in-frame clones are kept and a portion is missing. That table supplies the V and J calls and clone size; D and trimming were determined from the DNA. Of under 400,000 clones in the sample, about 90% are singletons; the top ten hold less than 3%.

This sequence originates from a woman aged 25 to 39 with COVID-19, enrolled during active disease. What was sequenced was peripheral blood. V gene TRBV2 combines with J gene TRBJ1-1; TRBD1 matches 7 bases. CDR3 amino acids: CASSERQGNTEAFF. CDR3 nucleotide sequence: TGTGCCAGCAGTGAGAGACAGGGAAACACTGAAGCTTTCTTT.